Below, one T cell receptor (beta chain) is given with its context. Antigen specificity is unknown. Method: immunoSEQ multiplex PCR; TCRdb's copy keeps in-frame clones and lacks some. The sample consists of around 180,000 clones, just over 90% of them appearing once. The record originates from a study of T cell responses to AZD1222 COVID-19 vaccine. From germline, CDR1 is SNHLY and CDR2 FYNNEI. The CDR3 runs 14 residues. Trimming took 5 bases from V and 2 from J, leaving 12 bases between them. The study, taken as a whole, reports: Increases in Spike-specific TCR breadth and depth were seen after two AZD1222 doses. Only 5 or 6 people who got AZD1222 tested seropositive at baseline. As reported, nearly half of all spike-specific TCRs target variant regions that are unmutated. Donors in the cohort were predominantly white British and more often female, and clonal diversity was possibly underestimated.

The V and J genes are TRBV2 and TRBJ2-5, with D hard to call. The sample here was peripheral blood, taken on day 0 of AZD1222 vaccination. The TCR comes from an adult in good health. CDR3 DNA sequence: TGTGCCAGCAGTAAATTCCCGGAACAAGAGACCCAGTACTTC. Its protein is CASSKFPEQETQYF.